A selection of T cell receptor beta chains follows, all from one sample in a study of blood T cell repertoires in COVID-19. Assay: immunoSEQ multiplex PCR; the TCRdb copy retains only in-frame clones and omits some. The sample lists about 260,000 clones, around nine tenths occurring once. The material sequenced was peripheral blood. Receptors were obtained from a woman aged 60 to 75 with COVID-19, enrolled during active disease. Both conserved end residues are part of each CDR3. The order of the fields is V gene, CDR3 length, clone size, J gene, D gene, CDR3 DNA, CDR3 protein. A D gene is named only where the DNA matches it firmly. Part of the rows lack a size; the others show once, few, many or a class for expanded clones.

v_call: TRBV6-5; cdr3_length: 15; clone_size: -; j_call: TRBJ2-1; d_call: TRBD1; cdr3_nt: TGTGCCAGCAGCGGACAGGGAAGTTCCTACAATGAGCAGTTCTTC; cdr3_aa: CASSGQGSSYNEQFF
v_call: TRBV19; cdr3_length: 14; clone_size: -; j_call: TRBJ2-1; d_call: -; cdr3_nt: TGTGCCAGTAGTCCTAGCGACTCCTACAATGAGCAGTTCTTC; cdr3_aa: CASSPSDSYNEQFF
v_call: TRBV25-1; cdr3_length: 15; clone_size: -; j_call: TRBJ2-7; d_call: TRBD2; cdr3_nt: TGTGCCAGCAGTGAATACGCGGGAGACACCTACGAGCAGTACTTC; cdr3_aa: CASSEYAGDTYEQYF
v_call: TRBV7-7; cdr3_length: 15; clone_size: -; j_call: TRBJ2-1; d_call: TRBD2; cdr3_nt: TGTGCCAGCAGCCCGGGACTAGCGGGAAACAATGAGCAGTTCTTC; cdr3_aa: CASSPGLAGNNEQFF
v_call: TRBV11-2; cdr3_length: 16; clone_size: -; j_call: TRBJ1-6; d_call: TRBD1; cdr3_nt: TGTGCCAGCAGCGCCCGAGGGGACAGGACAGTCGCACCCCTCCACTTT; cdr3_aa: CASSARGDRTVAPLHF
v_call: TRBV27; cdr3_length: 15; clone_size: -; j_call: TRBJ1-2; d_call: -; cdr3_nt: TGTGCCAGCAGTTTATCCCTCGGGACATTCTATGGCTACACCTTC; cdr3_aa: CASSLSLGTFYGYTF
v_call: TRBV6-4; cdr3_length: 16; clone_size: -; j_call: TRBJ2-1; d_call: TRBD2; cdr3_nt: TGTGCCAGCAGTGACTCGGGTAGCGGGAGGGCCGATGAGCAGTTCTTC; cdr3_aa: CASSDSGSGRADEQFF
v_call: TRBV6-6; cdr3_length: 15; clone_size: -; j_call: TRBJ2-5; d_call: TRBD2; cdr3_nt: TGTGCCAGCAGTTCAAGCGCGGGAGTAGGGGAGACCCAGTACTTC; cdr3_aa: CASSSSAGVGETQYF
v_call: TRBV11-3; cdr3_length: 15; clone_size: -; j_call: TRBJ2-2; d_call: -; cdr3_nt: TGTGCCAGCAGCTTAGACCGGGGATTCAGCGGGGAGCTGTTTTTT; cdr3_aa: CASSLDRGFSGELFF
v_call: TRBV10-3; cdr3_length: 14; clone_size: -; j_call: TRBJ2-4; d_call: -; cdr3_nt: TGTGCCATCAGTGTCGGGATTGAAAAAAACATTCAGTACTTC; cdr3_aa: CAISVGIEKNIQYF
v_call: TRBV11-2; cdr3_length: 16; clone_size: -; j_call: TRBJ2-1; d_call: TRBD2; cdr3_nt: TGTGCCAGCAGCTTAGACTCGCGGGAGAGATACAATGAGCAGTTCTTC; cdr3_aa: CASSLDSRERYNEQFF
v_call: TRBV20-1; cdr3_length: 11; clone_size: -; j_call: TRBJ2-1; d_call: -; cdr3_nt: TGCAGTGCTAGAGGGGCAGATGAGCAGTTCTTC; cdr3_aa: CSARGADEQFF
v_call: TRBV10-3; cdr3_length: 15; clone_size: -; j_call: TRBJ2-3; d_call: -; cdr3_nt: TGTGCCATCAGTTATCTAGCGCTTGGGGAGGATACGCAGTATTTT; cdr3_aa: CAISYLALGEDTQYF
v_call: TRBV5-1; cdr3_length: 15; clone_size: -; j_call: TRBJ1-1; d_call: TRBD1; cdr3_nt: TGCGCCAGCAGCTTTCGACAGGGGGCGATCCCTGAAGCTTTCTTT; cdr3_aa: CASSFRQGAIPEAFF
v_call: TRBV9; cdr3_length: 14; clone_size: -; j_call: TRBJ2-7; d_call: TRBD2; cdr3_nt: TGTGCCAGCAGCGTAGTAGCGGGATCCTACGAGCAGTACTTC; cdr3_aa: CASSVVAGSYEQYF
v_call: TRBV6-4; cdr3_length: 15; clone_size: -; j_call: TRBJ2-7; d_call: TRBD2; cdr3_nt: TGTGCCAGCAGTGACCCTAGCGGGAGATGCACCGAGCAGTACTTC; cdr3_aa: CASSDPSGRCTEQYF
v_call: TRBV6-5; cdr3_length: 15; clone_size: -; j_call: TRBJ2-2; d_call: TRBD2; cdr3_nt: TGTGCCAGCAGCCGAGCGCTAGCGGTGAGCGGGGAGCTGTTTTTT; cdr3_aa: CASSRALAVSGELFF
v_call: TRBV4-2; cdr3_length: 15; clone_size: -; j_call: TRBJ1-5; d_call: -; cdr3_nt: TGTGCCAGCAGCCAAGGGGGCAGTCTGGGGCAGCCCCAGCATTTT; cdr3_aa: CASSQGGSLGQPQHF
v_call: TRBV28; cdr3_length: 15; clone_size: -; j_call: TRBJ1-2; d_call: -; cdr3_nt: TGTGCCAGCAGTTTATCGGGGCCAGGGGCCTATGGCTACACCTTC; cdr3_aa: CASSLSGPGAYGYTF
v_call: TRBV5-4; cdr3_length: 15; clone_size: once; j_call: TRBJ2-2; d_call: -; cdr3_nt: TGTGCCAGCACCCCCCCAGGGGCCAACACCGGGGAGCTGTTTTTT; cdr3_aa: CASTPPGANTGELFF
v_call: TRBV19; cdr3_length: 14; clone_size: -; j_call: TRBJ2-2; d_call: -; cdr3_nt: TGTGCCAGTAGTATGGTCAGGAACACCGGGGAGCTGTTTTTT; cdr3_aa: CASSMVRNTGELFF
v_call: TRBV5-8; cdr3_length: 15; clone_size: -; j_call: TRBJ2-1; d_call: -; cdr3_nt: TGTGCCAGCAGCTTGCGGGGGAGCTCCTACAATGAGCAGTTCTTC; cdr3_aa: CASSLRGSSYNEQFF
v_call: TRBV7-8; cdr3_length: 15; clone_size: -; j_call: TRBJ2-2; d_call: TRBD1; cdr3_nt: TGTGCCAGCAGAAAGACAGGGACGGTCACCGGGGAGCTGTTTTTT; cdr3_aa: CASRKTGTVTGELFF
v_call: TRBV28; cdr3_length: 19; clone_size: -; j_call: TRBJ2-5; d_call: TRBD2; cdr3_nt: TGTGCCAGCAGTTCCATGGCCGGGACTAGCGGGAGCCCCCAAGAGACCCAGTACTTC; cdr3_aa: CASSSMAGTSGSPQETQYF
v_call: TRBV28; cdr3_length: 14; clone_size: few; j_call: TRBJ1-3; d_call: -; cdr3_nt: TGTGCCAGCAGTTTGGGGGCTCTTGGAAACACCATATATTTT; cdr3_aa: CASSLGALGNTIYF
v_call: TRBV28; cdr3_length: 11; clone_size: -; j_call: TRBJ2-7; d_call: -; cdr3_nt: TGTGCCAGCTCCCGGGCCTACGAGCAGTACTTC; cdr3_aa: CASSRAYEQYF
v_call: TRBV11-2; cdr3_length: 15; clone_size: -; j_call: TRBJ2-1; d_call: TRBD2; cdr3_nt: TGTGCCAGCAGGTTGACTAGCGGTCCCTACAATGAGCAGTTCTTC; cdr3_aa: CASRLTSGPYNEQFF
v_call: TRBV28; cdr3_length: 13; clone_size: -; j_call: TRBJ2-1; d_call: -; cdr3_nt: TGTGCCAGCAGTCCGGGGGGCTGGGATGAGCAGTTCTTC; cdr3_aa: CASSPGGWDEQFF
v_call: TRBV7-2; cdr3_length: 16; clone_size: once; j_call: TRBJ1-2; d_call: TRBD1; cdr3_nt: TGTGCCAGCAGCTTAGGAGGAGGGACAGGGATCAATGGCTACACCTTC; cdr3_aa: CASSLGGGTGINGYTF
v_call: TRBV5-1; cdr3_length: 15; clone_size: -; j_call: TRBJ1-4; d_call: -; cdr3_nt: TGCGCCAGCAGCCTAGGGGCGTTGGGTAATGAAAAACTGTTTTTT; cdr3_aa: CASSLGALGNEKLFF
v_call: TRBV5-1; cdr3_length: 15; clone_size: -; j_call: TRBJ2-2; d_call: -; cdr3_nt: TGCGCCAGCAGCTTACAGGGATTTAACACCGGGGAGCTGTTTTTT; cdr3_aa: CASSLQGFNTGELFF
v_call: TRBV6-4; cdr3_length: 13; clone_size: -; j_call: TRBJ1-2; d_call: TRBD1; cdr3_nt: TGTGCCAGCAGTGTCGGGACAGGTCATGGCTACACCTTC; cdr3_aa: CASSVGTGHGYTF
v_call: TRBV3-1/TRBV3-2; cdr3_length: 14; clone_size: -; j_call: TRBJ2-7; d_call: TRBD2; cdr3_nt: TGTGCCAGCAGCCGGACTAGCGGCTCCTACGAGCAGTACTTC; cdr3_aa: CASSRTSGSYEQYF
v_call: TRBV7-8; cdr3_length: 15; clone_size: -; j_call: TRBJ2-7; d_call: TRBD2; cdr3_nt: TGTGCCAGCAGCACCCAGGGCGGGAGCTCCTACGAGCAGTACTTC; cdr3_aa: CASSTQGGSSYEQYF
v_call: TRBV7-2; cdr3_length: 14; clone_size: -; j_call: TRBJ1-2; d_call: TRBD1; cdr3_nt: TGTGCCAGCAGCTTAGAACAGGGGATCATCGGCTACACCTTC; cdr3_aa: CASSLEQGIIGYTF
v_call: TRBV21-1; cdr3_length: 21; clone_size: -; j_call: TRBJ1-6; d_call: -; cdr3_nt: TGTGCCAGCAGCACTGGGATCGGGACAGGGGATCCGGGGGTTTATAATTCACCCCTCCACTTT; cdr3_aa: CASSTGIGTGDPGVYNSPLHF
v_call: TRBV2; cdr3_length: 15; clone_size: -; j_call: TRBJ2-1; d_call: TRBD2; cdr3_nt: TGTGCCATCGCTAGGACTAGCGGGAGGGGGAATGAGCAGTTCTTC; cdr3_aa: CAIARTSGRGNEQFF
v_call: TRBV23-1; cdr3_length: 15; clone_size: -; j_call: TRBJ2-1; d_call: -; cdr3_nt: TGCGCCAGCAGTCAATCTGTGAGCTCCTACAATGAGCAGTTCTTC; cdr3_aa: CASSQSVSSYNEQFF
v_call: TRBV20-1; cdr3_length: 13; clone_size: -; j_call: TRBJ2-5; d_call: -; cdr3_nt: TGCAGTGCTAGTAACGGGGTGGCGGAGACCCAGTACTTC; cdr3_aa: CSASNGVAETQYF
v_call: TRBV4-2; cdr3_length: 12; clone_size: -; j_call: TRBJ2-2; d_call: -; cdr3_nt: TGTGCCAGCAGCCAGAGAGTCGGGGAGCTGTTTTTT; cdr3_aa: CASSQRVGELFF
v_call: TRBV7-2; cdr3_length: 15; clone_size: -; j_call: TRBJ1-5; d_call: TRBD1; cdr3_nt: TGTGCCAGCAGCGTTACGACAGGGTGGAGGCAGCCCCAGCATTTT; cdr3_aa: CASSVTTGWRQPQHF
v_call: TRBV28; cdr3_length: 13; clone_size: once; j_call: TRBJ2-7; d_call: -; cdr3_nt: TGTACCAGCAGTTTAGGGGGGGATCTCGAGCAGTACTTC; cdr3_aa: CTSSLGGDLEQYF
v_call: TRBV28; cdr3_length: 14; clone_size: -; j_call: TRBJ1-2; d_call: -; cdr3_nt: TGTGCCAGCGCCCTGGGGGGGGCTTCTCTCGGCTACACCTTC; cdr3_aa: CASALGGASLGYTF
v_call: TRBV7-3; cdr3_length: 18; clone_size: -; j_call: TRBJ2-3; d_call: TRBD2; cdr3_nt: TGTGCCAGCAGCCAAAGGGGGCGACTAGCGGGACACACAGATACGCAGTATTTT; cdr3_aa: CASSQRGRLAGHTDTQYF
v_call: TRBV3-1/TRBV3-2; cdr3_length: 13; clone_size: -; j_call: TRBJ2-7; d_call: -; cdr3_nt: TGTGCCAGCAGCCACAGGGGGGTAGGCGAGCAGTACTTC; cdr3_aa: CASSHRGVGEQYF
v_call: TRBV10-3; cdr3_length: 13; clone_size: -; j_call: TRBJ2-1; d_call: TRBD2; cdr3_nt: TGTGCCATCGGGACTAGCGGGAGTGGGGAGCAGTTCTTC; cdr3_aa: CAIGTSGSGEQFF